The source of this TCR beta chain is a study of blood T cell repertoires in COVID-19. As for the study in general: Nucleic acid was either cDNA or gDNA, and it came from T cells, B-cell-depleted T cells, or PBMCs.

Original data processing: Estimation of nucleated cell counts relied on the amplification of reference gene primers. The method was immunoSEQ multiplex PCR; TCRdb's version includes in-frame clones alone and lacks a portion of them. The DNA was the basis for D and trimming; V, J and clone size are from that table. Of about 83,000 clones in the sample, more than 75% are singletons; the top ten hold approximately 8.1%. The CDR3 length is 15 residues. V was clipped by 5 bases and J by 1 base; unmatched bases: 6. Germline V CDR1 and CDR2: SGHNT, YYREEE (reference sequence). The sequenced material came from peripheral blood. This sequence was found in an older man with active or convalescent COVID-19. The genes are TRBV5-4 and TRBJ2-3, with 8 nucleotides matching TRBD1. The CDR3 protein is CASSSTGAGTDTQYF. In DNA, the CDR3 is TGTGCCAGCAGTTCGACAGGGGCCGGCACAGATACGCAGTATTTT. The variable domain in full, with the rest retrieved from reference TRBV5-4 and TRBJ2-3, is ETGVTQSPTHLIKTRGQQVTLRCSSQSGHNTVSWYQQALGQGPQFIFQYYREEENGRGNFPPRFSGLQFPNYSSELNVNALELDDSALYLCASSSTGAGTDTQYFGPGTRLTVL.